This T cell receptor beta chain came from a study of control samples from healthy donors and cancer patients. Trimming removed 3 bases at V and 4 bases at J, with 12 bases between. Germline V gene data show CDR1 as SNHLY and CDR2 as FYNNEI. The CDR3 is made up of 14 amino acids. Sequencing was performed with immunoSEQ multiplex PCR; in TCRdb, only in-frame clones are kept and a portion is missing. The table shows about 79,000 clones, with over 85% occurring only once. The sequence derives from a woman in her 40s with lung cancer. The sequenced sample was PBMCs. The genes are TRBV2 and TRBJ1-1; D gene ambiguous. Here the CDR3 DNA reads TGTGCCAGCAGTGAGTCGGGTTGGGGCACTGAAGCTTTCTTT. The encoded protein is CASSESGWGTEAFF.